This TCR beta chain derives from a study of cytomegalovirus exposure and HLA in healthy donors. The CDR3 is made up of 16 amino acids. Looked up from germline, CDR1 is SGHAT and CDR2 is FQDESV (reference sequence). Trimming took off 5 bases at V and 2 bases at J, with 17 bases between the two ends. To note about this clone: Its antigen remains unknown.

This PCR relied on a set of 60 Vbeta primers and 13 Jbeta primers. Measured with immunoSEQ multiplex PCR; TCRdb has only the in-frame clones, and not every one. The table has 120,000 or so clones, 77% seen once; the top ten hold 5.8%. Broader study findings: A link between a missense DCLRE1C variant and TCR beta V- and J-gene trimming emerged from a later analysis. The study listed 150 to 200 cytomegalovirus-associated TCR beta chains. Later analysis showed most CMV-associated TCR beta chains appearing HLA-restricted.

The V and J genes are TRBV11-1 and TRBJ2-3, with D possibly TRBD1 on 6 matching bases. This TCR was recovered from a man aged 18 to 29 in good health and CMV-seropositive. Input material: PBMCs. Here the CDR3 DNA reads TGTGCCAGCAGCACCCGACAGGCCCAGGACACAGATACGCAGTATTTT. Its protein is CASSTRQAQDTDTQYF. Looking up the rest from reference TRBV11-1 and TRBJ2-3 gives the full variable domain: EAEVAQSPRYKITEKSQAVAFWCDPISGHATLYWYRQILGQGPELLVQFQDESVVDDSQLPKDRFSAERLKGVDSTLKIQPAELGDSAMYLCASSTRQAQDTDTQYFGPGTRLTVL.